A single T cell receptor beta chain is shown here with its context. These data belong to a study of blood T cells in healthy people across ages. The second PCR ran roughly 6 to 11 cycles with a sample-barcoded 5' primer and J-beta primers. TCRdb called the 5' RACE reads again in MiXCR, with one record for every CDR3 protein. The sample consists of around 800,000 distinct CDR3 sequences, around 50% of them appearing once. Trimming removed 1 base from V and 4 bases from J, with 11 bases in between. Per the germline V gene, CDR1 is LGHNA and CDR2 is YNFKEQ. There are 15 residues in the CDR3. The clonotype comes from an elderly man in good health. This chain links TRBV4-2 with TRBJ2-4, with D possibly matching TRBD2 (6 bases). Sequencing was done on a sample of blood. Here the CDR3 reads CASSQVASEKNIQYF. DNA for the CDR3: TGTGCCAGCAGCCAAGTGGCTAGCGAAAAAAACATTCAGTACTTC.